This T cell receptor beta chain was recovered during a study of blood T cell repertoires in COVID-19. Study as a whole: The United States, Italy and Spain provided the acute and convalescent COVID-19 samples. T cells, B-cell-depleted T cells, or PBMCs supplied cDNA or gDNA.

Per the original data handling: Cell counts per sample came from amplifying reference gene primers. This table comes from immunoSEQ multiplex PCR, and its TCRdb copy is limited to in-frame clones, with some not included. Clone size and V and J calls were adopted from that table, with D and trimming inferred from the DNA. The sample holds approximately 160,000 clones; about four fifths are singletons and the top ten take approximately 14%. Per the germline V gene, CDR1 is WSHSY and CDR2 is SAAADI. The CDR3 length is 18 residues. The junction had 10 bases not matched to a gene; V was cut back by 2 bases and J by 0 bases.

V and J are TRBV10-2 and TRBJ2-5, with 9 bases fitting TRBD2. Input material: peripheral blood. The clonotype originates from a man between 18 and 35 years old with active or convalescent COVID-19. This chain's CDR3 is CASSEPSLAGLYQETQYF. The CDR3 DNA reads TGCGCCAGCAGTGAGCCTTCTCTAGCGGGGCTGTACCAAGAGACCCAGTACTTC.